These 9 T cell receptor beta chains came from one sample sequenced in a study of technical replicates of blood from several donors. The repertoire was sequenced with immunoSEQ multiplex PCR; TCRdb's copy has only in-frame clones and lacks some. This sample has roughly 100,000 clones, with almost 96% found just once. Sample: T cells isolated from PBMCs. These receptors all stem from a human donor in good health.

The chain uses TRBV27 and TRBJ2-7; D might be TRBD1 (5 bases). V was cut by 5 bases and J by 3 bases, with 17 bases left in between. CDR3 length equals 15 residues. CDR1 and CDR2 from the germline V gene are MNHEY and SMNVEV (reference sequence). The CDR3 nucleotides read TGTGCCAGCAGTCCCCCAGGGAATTACGGCTACGAGCAGTACTTC. Encoded protein: CASSPPGNYGYEQYF.

This clone was detected a few times. The chain joins TRBV7-2 to TRBJ2-5; 7 bases line up with TRBD2. In germline, CDR1 is SGHTA, CDR2 FQGNSA. The CDR3 has 17 residues. After removal of 4 bases from V and 1 base from J, the junction contained 12 bases not matched to a gene. The CDR3 spells CASSYGGGISLQETQYF. DNA of the CDR3: TGTGCCAGCAGCTATGGGGGAGGGATCTCCCTCCAAGAGACCCAGTACTTC. The variable domain in full, with the rest retrieved from reference TRBV7-2 and TRBJ2-5, is GAGVSQSPSNKVTEKGKDVELRCDPISGHTALYWYRQSLGQGLEFLIYFQGNSAPDKSGLPSDRFSAERTGGSVSTLTIQRTQQEDSAVYLCASSYGGGISLQETQYFGPGTRLLVL.

The chain joins TRBV11-2 to TRBJ2-5, with TRBD1 matching over 7 bases. The CDR3 consists of 15 residues. Germline CDR1 and CDR2: SGHAT and FQNNGV. V lost 4 bases, J lost 5 bases, and 10 bases stayed unmatched. As DNA, the CDR3 is TGTGCCAGCAGCTCAAACCTGGACAGGCGGGAGACCCAGTACTTC. Its translation is CASSSNLDRRETQYF.

This clone was seen a handful of times. The V gene is TRBV29-1, the J gene TRBJ1-1; D is undetermined. CDR3 length: 11 residues. CDR1 SQVTM and CDR2 ANQGSEA come from the germline V gene. Trimming stripped 3 bases from V and 3 bases from J, with 5 bases between. CDR3 nucleotide sequence: TGCAGCGTTGATCAGGACACTGAAGCTTTCTTT. Encoded protein: CSVDQDTEAFF.

This clone was seen more than once but under ten times. The V call is TRBV5-5, the J call TRBJ1-2; D gene ambiguous. The V gene's germline CDR1 is SGHKS and CDR2 YYEKEE (reference sequence). The CDR3 contains 14 residues. V dropped 0 bases and J dropped 7 bases, with 13 bases sitting between them. The CDR3: CASSLVGRESGYTF. The CDR3 nucleotides are TGTGCCAGCAGCTTGGTGGGTAGGGAGAGTGGCTACACCTTC.

The chain recombines TRBV29-1 with TRBJ2-5; 8 nucleotides line up with TRBD1. Unmatched junction bases numbered 6, after V lost 4 bases and J lost 2 bases. CDR1 SQVTM and CDR2 ANQGSEA come from the germline V gene. This CDR3 has 14 amino acids. CDR3 residues: CSVGPGGGQETQYF. In DNA form, the CDR3 reads TGCAGCGTTGGCCCAGGGGGCGGACAAGAGACCCAGTACTTC.

The rearrangement joins TRBV5-1 to TRBJ2-6; 10 bases agree with TRBD1. The germline V gene has CDR1 SGHRS and CDR2 YFSETQ. The CDR3 extends over 24 amino acids. V trimming: 3 bases; J trimming: 0 bases; junction bases outside the gene matches: 24. The CDR3 loop reads CASSSVGRTGGLLAVSSGANVLTF. The CDR3, as DNA: TGCGCCAGCAGCTCCGTAGGACGGACAGGGGGTTTACTAGCGGTAAGCTCTGGGGCCAACGTCCTGACTTTC. Filled out from reference TRBV5-1 and TRBJ2-6, the complete variable domain reads KAGVTQTPRYLIKTRGQQVTLSCSPISGHRSVSWYQQTPGQGLQFLFEYFSETQRNKGNFPGRFSGRQFSNSRSEMNVSTLELGDSALYLCASSSVGRTGGLLAVSSGANVLTFGAGSRLTVL.

J is TRBJ2-7 and V is TRBV4-1; D is perhaps TRBD1 (6 bases). The CDR3 has 16 residues. V lost 1 base and J 5 bases, leaving 18 bases between the germline ends. Germline V gene sequence: CDR1 MGHRA, CDR2 YSYEKL. The CDR3 sequence: CASSQGVVNRADEQYF. The CDR3 DNA sequence: TGCGCCAGCAGCCAAGGGGTAGTAAACAGGGCCGACGAGCAGTACTTC.

V gene TRBV10-3 combines with J gene TRBJ1-4, with D maybe TRBD1 (5 bases). The CDR3 is 15 residues long. Germline V gene data show CDR1 as ENHRY and CDR2 as SYGVKD. The V end was cut by 4 bases, the J end by 7 bases, with 16 bases between. CDR3 sequence: CAISGAQGQGEKLFF. Written as DNA, the CDR3 is TGTGCCATCAGTGGGGCGCAGGGCCAAGGTGAAAAACTGTTTTTT.